This TCR beta chain was retrieved from a study of shared clonotypes between healthy human individuals. Study-level background: Each donor's CD4 naive and CD4 memory cells filled three plates apiece, CD8 naive two, and CD8 memory one.

As to this clone: What it binds is unknown.

The CDR3 length is 14 residues. In germline, CDR1 is SGHTS, CDR2 YDEGEE. The V end lost 0 bases, the J end lost 6 bases, and 12 bases lay between the germline ends. This was a deep-level run. Profiling relied on immunoSEQ multiplex PCR, and the TCRdb table lists in-frame clones only, not all of them. The table has some 1,600,000 clones, under 99% seen once. Study results and caveats: Depth of sequencing was expected to influence donor clonotype sharing.

This receptor was taken from a man younger than 40 in good health. This chain connects TRBV5-8 to TRBJ1-1, with a tentative D call TRBD1 (5 bases). The sequencing sample was made of naive CD4+ T cells sorted from blood. The sample's subset: CD45RA+ positively selected. CDR3 in DNA: TGTGCCAGCAGCTTGGTGAGGGGTAGGGCTGAAGCTTTCTTT. This encodes CASSLVRGRAEAFF.